This passage covers 21 T cell receptor beta chains from one sample sequenced in a study of T cell changes during pregnancy in multiple sclerosis. Profiling relied on immunoSEQ multiplex PCR, and the TCRdb table lists in-frame clones only, not all of them. Among around 100,000 clones listed, approximately 90% were seen once. Sample: peripheral blood, taken in the third trimester of pregnancy. These receptors were taken from a female donor with multiple sclerosis, enrolled in a pregnancy study.

V is TRBV19 and J is TRBJ1-3; weak D call: TRBD1 (5 bases). This CDR3 has 13 residues. The germline CDR1 and CDR2 sequences are LNHDA and SQIVND (reference sequence). V lost 6 bases and J lost 4, with 10 bases in between. For the CDR3, the DNA is TGTGCCAGTAGCCTCACAGGCGGAAACACCATATATTTT. Translated, it gives CASSLTGGNTIYF.

V usage is TRBV28 and J usage is TRBJ2-2; the D gene is possibly TRBD2 (5 bases). Germline lookup yields CDR1 MDHEN and CDR2 SYDVKM. The CDR3 consists of 14 residues. V lost 5 bases to trimming and J lost 5 bases, with 12 bases between them. The CDR3 reads CASSPHGETGELFF. CDR3 DNA sequence: TGTGCCAGCAGTCCCCATGGGGAGACCGGGGAGCTGTTTTTT.

The rearrangement uses TRBV15 and TRBJ2-7, with D uncertain. The CDR3 contains 13 residues. The V end was cut by 0 bases, the J end by 3 bases, with 6 bases between. Germline values: CDR1 LNHNV, CDR2 YYDKDF (reference sequence). This CDR3 is CATSRDPGYEQYF. The CDR3 DNA reads as TGTGCCACCAGCAGAGATCCGGGCTACGAGCAGTACTTC.

The chain uses TRBV6-5 and TRBJ1-3; 7 positions agree with TRBD1. CDR3 size: 14 residues. Germline V gene data show CDR1 as MNHEY and CDR2 as SVGAGI. Germline trimming cut 9 bases from V and 1 base from J; bases unmatched to any gene: 6. CDR3 residues: CASRPTGSGNTIYF. The CDR3 DNA reads as TGTGCCAGTCGGCCGACAGGGTCTGGAAACACCATATATTTT.

This rearrangement joins TRBV30 to TRBJ1-1, with unresolved D. This CDR3 is 13 amino acids long. V lost 4 bases and J 5 bases, leaving 14 bases between the germline ends. The V gene's germline CDR1 is GTSNPN and CDR2 SVGIG (reference sequence). CDR3 residues: CAWMVLAGTEAFF. The DNA of the CDR3 is TGTGCCTGGATGGTGTTAGCGGGTACTGAAGCTTTCTTT.

V is TRBV2 and J is TRBJ2-2, with TRBD2 matching 9 bases. Germline loops: CDR1 SNHLY, CDR2 FYNNEI. The CDR3 spans 14 residues. Trimming took 8 bases from V and 5 from J; bases not matched to a gene: 6. As DNA, the CDR3 is TGTGCCAGCGGGCTAGCGGGATATACCGGGGAGCTGTTTTTT. Encoded protein: CASGLAGYTGELFF.

V and J are TRBV5-1 and TRBJ1-1, with D unclear. This CDR3 has 11 amino acids. V gave up 4 bases and J gave up 8 bases, with 9 bases separating them. Germline values: CDR1 SGHRS, CDR2 YFSETQ. The CDR3 here is CASSKATEAFF. In nucleotides, the CDR3 is TGCGCCAGCAGCAAAGCTACGGAAGCTTTCTTT.

The rearrangement uses TRBV7-8 and TRBJ2-7; TRBD1 matches 9 bases. With 4 bases clipped from V and 6 bases from J, the junction kept 10 bases outside the gene matches. The CDR3 runs 15 residues. CDR1 is SGHVS and CDR2 is FQNEAQ in the germline V gene. The DNA of the CDR3 is TGTGCCAGCAGCTCGACCGGGACAGGGTTCGTCGAGCAGTACTTC. Its translation is CASSSTGTGFVEQYF.

The chain links TRBV19 to TRBJ2-7; D unresolved. Germline-derived CDR1 and CDR2 are LNHDA and SQIVND (reference sequence). The CDR3 consists of 15 residues. Trimming shortened V by 1 base and J by 1 base, and 11 bases separated the two germline ends. The CDR3 protein is CASSIGRGRSYEQYF. The CDR3 bases are TGTGCCAGTAGTATAGGACGCGGCAGATCCTACGAGCAGTACTTC. Full variable domain (rest looked up from reference TRBV19 and TRBJ2-7): DGGITQSPKYLFRKEGQNVTLSCEQNLNHDAMYWYRQDPGQGLRLIYYSQIVNDFQKGDIAEGYSVSREKKESFPLTVTSAQKNPTAFYLCASSIGRGRSYEQYFGPGTRLTVT.

This chain links TRBV15 with TRBJ1-2; D may be TRBD1 (5 bases). The CDR3 extends over 14 amino acids. The germline gives CDR1 LNHNV, CDR2 YYDKDF (reference sequence). The V end lost 5 bases, the J end lost 1 base, and 11 bases lay between the germline ends. The CDR3 region is CATSDVQVNYGYTF. The CDR3 nucleotides are TGTGCCACCAGCGACGTACAGGTTAACTATGGCTACACCTTC.

V is TRBV25-1 and J is TRBJ1-5; D is ambiguous. Trimming pared 4 bases from V and 7 bases from J, leaving 11 bases between. The CDR3 contains 13 residues. Germline loops: CDR1 MGHDK, CDR2 SYGVNS. CDR3 residues: CASSGGGQQPQHF. The CDR3 DNA sequence: TGTGCCAGCAGTGGAGGAGGGCAACAGCCCCAGCATTTT.

The chain joins TRBV7-3 to TRBJ2-3; 9 bases agree with TRBD2. In germline, CDR1 is SGHTA, CDR2 FQGTGA. CDR3 size: 16 residues. The junction had 13 bases not matched to a gene; V was cut back by 5 bases and J by 7 bases. The CDR3 region is CASSPLGSGSSNTQYF. The CDR3 DNA sequence: TGTGCCAGCAGCCCCTTGGGTAGCGGGAGCTCAAATACGCAGTATTTT.

The V call is TRBV10-3, the J call TRBJ2-1, with TRBD2 matching over 13 bases. This CDR3 contains 16 residues. In germline, CDR1 is ENHRY, CDR2 SYGVKD. After removal of 6 bases from V and 4 bases from J, the junction contained 6 bases not matched to a gene. The CDR3 region has the DNA TGTGCCATCAGGGCCGGGACTAGCGGGGCATACAATGAGCAGTTCTTC. It is translated as CAIRAGTSGAYNEQFF.

The V call is TRBV5-6, the J call TRBJ2-7; 9 positions agree with TRBD1. CDR1 is SGHDT, CDR2 YYEEEE, per germline. This CDR3 contains 16 residues. Trimming cost V 4 bases and J 5 bases; bases outside gene matches: 13. The CDR3 coding sequence is TGTGCCAGCAGCAACTCGGGACAGGGAGGTGGCGACGAGCAGTACTTC. Its protein is CASSNSGQGGGDEQYF.

The V and J genes are TRBV2 and TRBJ2-7, with 11 bases fitting TRBD2. Looked up from germline, CDR1 is SNHLY and CDR2 is FYNNEI. The CDR3 consists of 15 residues. J was trimmed by 2 bases and V by 6 bases; bases with no gene match: 6. Here the CDR3 reads CASSPQTSGAYEQYF. The CDR3, as DNA: TGTGCCAGCAGCCCACAGACTAGCGGGGCCTACGAGCAGTACTTC.

This rearrangement joins TRBV28 to TRBJ2-2; 10 bases map to TRBD2. This CDR3 has 16 residues. Germline V lookup: CDR1 MDHEN, CDR2 SYDVKM. With V trimmed by 4 bases and J by 7 bases, 9 bases remained unmatched. CDR3 protein: CASSSPAGGPGGELFF. The CDR3 DNA follows: TGTGCCAGCAGTTCCCCAGCGGGAGGGCCGGGCGGGGAGCTGTTTTTT.

CDR3 DNA sequence: TGTGCCAGCAGCGTCCGGCTAGCGGGATCCTACGAGCAGTACTTC. Its translation is CASSVRLAGSYEQYF. This sequence joins TRBV9 and TRBJ2-7; 9 bases align to TRBD2. CDR3 length: 15 amino acids. The germline V gene has CDR1 SGDLS and CDR2 YYNGEE. Trimming cost V 2 bases and J 1 base; bases outside gene matches: 4.

CDR3 DNA: TGCGCCAGCTCACAGGCTAGCGGATACAATGAGCAGTTCTTC. Amino acid sequence: CASSQASGYNEQFF. V and J are TRBV5-1 and TRBJ2-1; 7 nucleotides line up with TRBD2. CDR1 and CDR2 (germline): SGHRS, YFSETQ. The CDR3 loop spans 14 amino acids. J was trimmed by 4 bases and V by 7 bases; bases with no gene match: 8.

This chain uses TRBV19 with TRBJ1-5; D gene ambiguous. This CDR3 is 15 amino acids long. CDR1 LNHDA and CDR2 SQIVND come from the germline V gene (reference sequence). V lost 11 bases and J lost 9, with 26 bases in between. The CDR3 region has the DNA TGTGCCTCCAGCCCCCCCTTAGACTACGAGACGCCCCAGCATTTT. This translates into CASSPPLDYETPQHF.

The V and J genes are TRBV9 and TRBJ2-1; 8 bases are shared with TRBD2. The trim removed 0 bases at V and 5 bases at J, leaving 7 bases unmatched. Germline V gene sequence: CDR1 SGDLS, CDR2 YYNGEE. The CDR3 is 16 residues long. CDR3 loop: CASSVEWSGSNNEQFF. The CDR3 coding sequence is TGTGCCAGCAGCGTAGAATGGAGCGGGAGCAACAATGAGCAGTTCTTC.

The chain uses TRBV5-5 and TRBJ2-1; the D gene is possibly TRBD2 (5 bases). The ends were cut back, 3 bases at V and 5 bases at J, with 18 bases in the middle. The CDR3 extends over 16 amino acids. Germline CDR1 is SGHKS and CDR2 is YYEKEE (reference sequence). CDR3 DNA: TGTGCCAGCAGCTCCCCTGGACTGCCCGTCCACAATGAGCAGTTCTTC. Translated, it gives CASSSPGLPVHNEQFF.